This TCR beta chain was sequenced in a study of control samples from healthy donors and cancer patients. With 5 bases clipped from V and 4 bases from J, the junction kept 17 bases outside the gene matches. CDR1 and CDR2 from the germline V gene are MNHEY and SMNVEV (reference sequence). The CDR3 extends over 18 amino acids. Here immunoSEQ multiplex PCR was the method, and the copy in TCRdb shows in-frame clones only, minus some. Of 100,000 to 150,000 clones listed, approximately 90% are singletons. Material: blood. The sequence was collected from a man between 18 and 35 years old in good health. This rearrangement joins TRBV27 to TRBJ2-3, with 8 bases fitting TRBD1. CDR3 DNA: TGTGCCAGCAGTCTCGTCGCCAGGACAGGGTATAGGCCAGATACGCAGTATTTT. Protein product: CASSLVARTGYRPDTQYF.